The subject of this entry is one TCR beta chain. These data belong to a study of shared clonotypes between healthy human individuals. Sequencing was performed with immunoSEQ multiplex PCR; in TCRdb, only in-frame clones are kept and a portion is missing. The sample includes roughly 700,000 clones, 80% to 95% seen only once; the top ten take around a third. The TCR comes from a man aged 18 to 29 in good health. Some clones in this sample may be carry-over from other donors' samples. The sample taken for sequencing was memory CD8+ T cells from PBMCs. Subset defined: CD45RO+ cells pooled with CCR7-negative TemRA cells.

This chain's CDR3 is CAIIAGGPSYEQYF. CDR3 sequence (DNA): TGTGCCATCATAGCGGGAGGGCCCTCCTACGAGCAGTACTTC. The chain couples TRBV10-3 to TRBJ2-7; TRBD2 aligns across 11 bases. J lost 0 bases, V lost 7 bases, and 2 bases had no gene match. CDR1 is ENHRY, CDR2 SYGVKD, per germline. CDR3 size: 14 residues.